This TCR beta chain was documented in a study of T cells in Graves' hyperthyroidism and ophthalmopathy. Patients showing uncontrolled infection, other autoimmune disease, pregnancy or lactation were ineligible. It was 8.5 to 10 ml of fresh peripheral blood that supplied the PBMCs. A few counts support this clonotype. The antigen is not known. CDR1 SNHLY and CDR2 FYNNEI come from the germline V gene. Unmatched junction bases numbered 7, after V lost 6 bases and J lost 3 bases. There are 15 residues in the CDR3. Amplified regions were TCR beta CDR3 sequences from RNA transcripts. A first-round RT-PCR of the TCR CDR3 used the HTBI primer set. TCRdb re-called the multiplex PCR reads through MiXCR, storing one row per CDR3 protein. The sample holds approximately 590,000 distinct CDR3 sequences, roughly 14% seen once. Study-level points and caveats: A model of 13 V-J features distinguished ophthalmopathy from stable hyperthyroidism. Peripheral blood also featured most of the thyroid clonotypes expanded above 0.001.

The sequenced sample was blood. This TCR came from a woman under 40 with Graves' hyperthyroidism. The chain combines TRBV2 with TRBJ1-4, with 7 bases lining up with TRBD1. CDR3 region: CASRLQGVSNEKLFF. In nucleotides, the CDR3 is TGTGCCAGCAGACTCCAGGGGGTTTCTAATGAAAAACTGTTTTTT.